The rows below give T cell receptor beta chains drawn from one sample of a study of CD8+ T cells in alopecia areata. Profiled with immunoSEQ multiplex PCR; TCRdb holds only in-frame clones, not every one. Of approximately 180,000 clones listed, roughly 63% were seen once; the top ten hold 16%. The specimen was CD4+ T cells sorted from blood, collected at approximately week 60, from a patient treated with tofacitinib. These receptors were taken from a human donor with alopecia areata. The CDR3 runs from the conserved cysteine through the conserved F or W. The D gene is left open where the match is weak. Clone size appears in some rows only: once, few, many, or a class for an expanded clone.

TRBV2	TRBJ1-6	NA	NA	TGTGCCAGCGAGTTAGGGGCCTATAATTCACCCCTCCACTTT	CASELGAYNSPLHF
TRBV11-3	TRBJ2-5	few	NA	TGTGCCAGCAGCTTAGGGTCAGTAGAGACCCAGTACTTC	CASSLGSVETQYF
TRBV5-5	TRBJ2-1	NA	NA	TGTGCCAGCAGCCAAGAAATTAGGTTAGGGCTCAATGAGCAGTTCTTC	CASSQEIRLGLNEQFF
TRBV25-1	TRBJ2-7	NA	NA	TGTGCCAGCAGTTCCTACACGGACGAGCAGTACTTC	CASSSYTDEQYF
TRBV29-1	TRBJ2-7	NA	NA	TGCAGCGTTGAAGGGGAGGTGCGGTACGAGCAGTACTTC	CSVEGEVRYEQYF
TRBV7-6	TRBJ1-4	NA	NA	TGTGCCAGCAGCTTAGAACGGGGGTTTAATGAAAAACTGTTTTTT	CASSLERGFNEKLFF
TRBV11-1	TRBJ2-7	few	NA	TGTGCCAGCAGCTTAGACCAAATGGCGTCGAGAGCCTACGAGCAGTACTTC	CASSLDQMASRAYEQYF
TRBV9	TRBJ2-7	NA	NA	TGTGCCAGCAGCGTAGAATCGAGCCGCGAGCAGTACTTC	CASSVESSREQYF
TRBV5-5	TRBJ2-5	NA	NA	TGTGCCAGCAGCGTACCGGGGCGATCCCAAGAGACCCAGTACTTC	CASSVPGRSQETQYF
TRBV2	TRBJ1-4	few	NA	TGTGCCAGCATACAGTTAGGAACAACTAATGAAAAACTGTTTTTT	CASIQLGTTNEKLFF
TRBV11-1	TRBJ2-4	NA	TRBD1	TGTGCCAGCACCTCACAGGGGAAAAACATTCAGTACTTC	CASTSQGKNIQYF
TRBV12-5	TRBJ1-5	NA	TRBD1	TGTGCTAGTGGTTTGGTTAGGCAGGGGGGCTTCCCCCAGCATTTT	CASGLVRQGGFPQHF
TRBV30	TRBJ1-1	NA	NA	TGTGCCTGGAGCGGCCGTGGAGACTCAATAATACCGATGAACACTGAAGCTTTCTTT	CAWSGRGDSIIPMNTEAFF